This T cell receptor (beta chain) was identified in a study of T cell repertoires in cytomegalovirus infection (dated by TCRdb to 2018 to 2020). Study-level background: Peptide stimulations targeted recently identified HLA-C-restricted CMV epitopes, whose presentation resists viral immunomodulation, together with well-studied HLA-B-restricted epitopes. Donor HLA type was relevant to the analysis, because carriage of CMV infection together with the matching HLA type was indicated by public TCR beta signatures. Findings and caveats that apply to the study as a whole: Carriers of CMV infection plus the relevant HLA type were discriminated by the cumulative frequency of public TCR beta family members in the study cohort and in an independent roughly 350-donor cohort. In the ex vivo response, HLA-C-restricted CMV-specific TCR beta clonotypes were dominant, and in two of eight donors the single most frequent clonotype came from this HLA-C-restricted group.

The CDR3 goes from the cysteine to the phenylalanine over 17 residues. Only the CDR3 DNA stays, 51 bases, in frame from base 1. Per the germline V gene, SGHVS is the CDR1 and FQNEAQ is the CDR2. At the junction V is shortened by 1 base and J by 1 base, with 15 bases in between. Sequencing was performed on an Illumina HiSeq 1500. TCRdb applied fastp at Q25 and MiXCR to the public reads, then kept only in-frame beta chains. Rows with one shared CDR3 protein collapse into an entry with the most common genes and DNA. For this sample the table gives 80,000 to 95,000 distinct CDR3 sequences, of which approximately 30% were detected only once. The ten largest clones capture 71% of the sample. The treatment or condition label for this specimen denotes: in vitro stimulation with specific CMV peptide epitopes to enrich CMV-specific T cells. As concerns this clonotype: It has no known antigen specificity. Per-base qualities were not stored, and no clone one base away is much larger.

This TCR was sampled from a human donor in good health (CMV status not recorded). Some clones in this sample may be carry-over from other donors' samples. Source: CD8+ T cells from cultured PBMCs, taken from culture after CMV antigen stimulation. This chain joins TRBV7-8 to TRBJ2-3; TRBD2 is a possible D gene, resting on 6 matching bases. The bases are TGTGCCAGCAGCTTAGTAGCTTTGGGACTTCGCACAGATACGCAGTATTTT. Its amino acids are CASSLVALGLRTDTQYF. The full variable domain, completed from the reference TRBV7-8 and TRBJ2-3 proteins outside the CDR3, reads GAGVSQSPRYKVAKRGQDVALRCDPISGHVSLFWYQQALGQGPEFLTYFQNEAQLDKSGLPSDRFFAERPEGSVSTLKIQRTQQEDSAVYLCASSLVALGLRTDTQYFGPGTRLTVL.